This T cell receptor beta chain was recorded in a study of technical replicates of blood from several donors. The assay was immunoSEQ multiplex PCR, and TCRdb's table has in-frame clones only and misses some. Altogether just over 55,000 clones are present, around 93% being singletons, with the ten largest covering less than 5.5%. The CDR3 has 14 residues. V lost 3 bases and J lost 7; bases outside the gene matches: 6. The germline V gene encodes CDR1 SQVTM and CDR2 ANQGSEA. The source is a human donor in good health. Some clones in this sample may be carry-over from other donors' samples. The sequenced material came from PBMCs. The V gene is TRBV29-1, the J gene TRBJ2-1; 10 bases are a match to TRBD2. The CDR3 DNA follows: TGCAGCGTTGATGCTAGCGGGAGACGTAATGAGCAGTTCTTC. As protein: CSVDASGRRNEQFF.